In its sample, the clone carrying this T cell receptor beta chain was seen a few times. The antigen remains unidentified. The entry originates in a study of blood T cells in healthy people across ages. Overall study findings and caveats: Measured against age, TCR beta diversity per million T cells decreased in a roughly linear manner. The percentage of naive T cells correlated strongly with TCR beta diversity.

Through a sample-barcoded 5' primer and a J-beta primer mix, a second PCR was run for 7 to 11 cycles. Researchers report that a template-switch adaptor with 12 random nucleotides tagged each cDNA molecule. TCRdb independently ran MiXCR on the 5' RACE reads; one entry per CDR3 protein. Among about 730,000 distinct CDR3 sequences listed, approximately 43% were seen once. The CDR3 length is 17 residues. V was pared by 4 bases and J by 8 bases, with 16 bases of the junction left unmatched. CDR1 is WNHNN, CDR2 SYGVQD, per germline (reference sequence). The TCR sequence derives from an older woman in good health. J is TRBJ2-1 and V is TRBV10-1, with TRBD2 matching over 8 bases. The specimen sequenced was blood. In nucleotides, the CDR3 is TGCGCCAGCAGTGTCTTACCTCGGGGGGGCTTTAACGATGAGCAGTTCTTC. This gives the protein CASSVLPRGGFNDEQFF.